Below are 17 T cell receptor beta chains sequenced from a single sample in a study of blood T cell repertoires in COVID-19. Method: immunoSEQ multiplex PCR; TCRdb's copy keeps in-frame clones and lacks some. The sample shows about 250,000 clones, approximately 85% of them seen only once. Sequenced material: PBMCs or T cells enriched from blood (not recorded which). The receptors derive from a woman aged 30 to 39 who had recovered from COVID-19.

V gene TRBV10-3 combines with J gene TRBJ2-7; 11 nucleotides line up with TRBD2. After removal of 3 bases from V and 2 bases from J, the junction contained 3 bases not matched to a gene. Germline V gene data show CDR1 as ENHRY and CDR2 as SYGVKD. The CDR3 runs 15 residues. In DNA, the CDR3 is TGTGCCATCAGTGAACTAGCGGGAGTTCCCTACGAGCAGTACTTC. It translates to CAISELAGVPYEQYF.

The count of this clone is one. J is TRBJ2-1 and V is TRBV27; 8 nucleotides line up with TRBD2. This CDR3 comprises 20 residues. V lost 4 bases to trimming and J lost 9 bases; unmatched junction nucleotides: 26. CDR1 is MNHEY and CDR2 is SMNVEV in the germline V gene (reference sequence). The CDR3 sequence is CASSSIPYLTGTRVDGEQFF. As DNA, the CDR3 is TGTGCCAGCAGTTCCATTCCCTATCTTACCGGGACTAGGGTAGATGGTGAGCAGTTCTTC.

The rearrangement links TRBV6-5 to TRBJ2-5; D is ambiguous. CDR1 and CDR2 (germline): MNHEY, SVGAGI. Trimming removed 2 bases at V and 5 bases at J, with 12 bases between. The CDR3 spans 14 residues. CDR3 protein: CASSYGKTWETQYF. CDR3 DNA: TGTGCCAGCAGTTACGGCAAAACATGGGAGACCCAGTACTTC.

This chain joins TRBV2 and TRBJ2-3; D is possibly TRBD2 (5 bases). With 8 bases removed from V and 2 bases from J, the gap between germline ends came to 14 bases. The CDR3 sequence is 14 residues long. From germline, CDR1 is SNHLY and CDR2 FYNNEI. CDR3 DNA sequence: TGTGCCAGCTCTCTGGCGCGGGCCACAGATACGCAGTATTTT. It translates to CASSLARATDTQYF. The full variable domain, completed using reference TRBV2 and TRBJ2-3, is EPEVTQTPSHQVTQMGQEVILRCVPISNHLYFYWYRQILGQKVEFLVSFYNNEISEKSEIFDDQFSVERPDGSNFTLKIRSTKLEDSAMYFCASSLARATDTQYFGPGTRLTVL.

The sample holds a few counts of this clone. This rearrangement joins TRBV9 to TRBJ1-5, with no clear D. This CDR3 is built from 13 residues. Germline values: CDR1 SGDLS, CDR2 YYNGEE. The V end was cut by 0 bases, the J end by 8 bases, with 9 bases between. This CDR3 is CASSVDVGEPQHF. The CDR3 bases are TGTGCCAGCAGCGTAGACGTGGGAGAGCCCCAGCATTTT. The full variable domain, its missing parts supplied by reference TRBV9 and TRBJ1-5, is DSGVTQTPKHLITATGQRVTLRCSPRSGDLSVYWYQQSLDQGLQFLIQYYNGEERAKGNILERFSAQQFPDLHSELNLSSLELGDSALYFCASSVDVGEPQHFGDGTRLSIL.

This rearrangement joins TRBV7-2 to TRBJ2-7; 7 bases line up with TRBD2. The V segment lost 6 bases and the J segment 3 bases; nucleotides outside the gene matches: 11. The germline V gene encodes CDR1 SGHTA and CDR2 FQGNSA. CDR3 length equals 15 residues. CDR3 residues: CASRPRTSGYYEQYF. The CDR3 bases are TGTGCCAGCAGACCCCGGACTAGTGGGTACTACGAGCAGTACTTC.

The chain employs TRBV19 and TRBJ1-5, with unresolved D. The CDR3 is made up of 15 amino acids. CDR1 and CDR2 from the germline V gene are LNHDA and SQIVND (reference sequence). V lost 3 bases to trimming and J lost 3 bases, with 12 bases between them. CDR3 region: CASSIAGRNNQPQHF. In DNA, the CDR3 is TGTGCCAGTAGTATCGCGGGGAGGAACAATCAGCCCCAGCATTTT.

The CDR3 here is CASSPLPGTSSYEQYF. CDR3 nucleotides: TGTGCCAGCTCACCACTTCCCGGGACTAGCTCCTACGAGCAGTACTTC. The V and J genes are TRBV18 and TRBJ2-7; 8 nucleotides align to TRBD2. V dropped 1 base and J dropped 0; count of bases not matched to a gene: 5. The V gene's germline CDR1 is KGHSH and CDR2 LQKENI. The CDR3 runs to 16 residues.

The chain carries TRBV27 and TRBJ1-6; 7 bases agree with TRBD1. Germline V CDR1 and CDR2: MNHEY, SMNVEV (reference sequence). CDR3 length: 20 amino acids. V gave up 5 bases and J gave up 7 bases; unmatched junction bases: 23. The CDR3, as DNA: TGTGCCAGCAGTCTCCATATGGCCAAGGGACAGATCGGAATAAATTCACCCCTCCACTTT. Translating gives CASSLHMAKGQIGINSPLHF.

This chain joins TRBV9 and TRBJ1-2, with unresolved D. Between the trimmed V and J ends, which lost 0 bases and 8 bases, there was a span of 11 bases. CDR3 length equals 13 residues. Germline CDR1 SGDLS, CDR2 YYNGEE. The chain's CDR3 is CASSVGAGRGYTF. The CDR3 region has the DNA TGTGCCAGCAGCGTAGGGGCCGGTCGGGGCTACACCTTC.

The rearrangement uses TRBV6-6 and TRBJ1-3; D may be TRBD1 (6 bases). Germline loops: CDR1 MNHNY, CDR2 SVGAGI (reference sequence). V shed 4 bases and J shed 3 bases, with 10 bases lying between them. This CDR3 contains 14 residues. The CDR3 sequence is CASSSGVLGNTIYF. The DNA for the CDR3 is TGTGCCAGCAGTTCAGGGGTGCTTGGAAACACCATATATTTT.

V usage is TRBV6-4 and J usage is TRBJ1-6; D remains unclear. Germline V gene data show CDR1 as MRHNA and CDR2 as SNTAGT. This CDR3 has 15 residues. Trimming left V 0 bases short and J 7 bases short, with 10 bases between. This CDR3 reads CASSDSMSGNSPLHF. CDR3 sequence (DNA): TGTGCCAGCAGTGACTCGATGAGCGGCAATTCACCCCTCCACTTT.

The chain joins TRBV3-1 (or the pseudogene TRBV3-2) to TRBJ2-5; D may be TRBD2 (6 bases). Trimming took off 4 bases at V and 6 bases at J, with 18 bases between the two ends. Per germline, CDR1 LGHDT and CDR2 YNNKEL (reference sequence). The CDR3 totals 15 residues. CDR3 in amino acids: CASSPGFSGEKTQYF. CDR3 bases: TGTGCCAGCAGCCCAGGGTTTTCGGGGGAAAAGACCCAGTACTTC.

The chain joins TRBV13 to TRBJ1-3; D possibly corresponds to TRBD1 (6 bases). Germline V gives CDR1 PRHDT, CDR2 FYEKMQ (reference sequence). Trimming took off 4 bases at V and 5 bases at J, with 18 bases between the two ends. CDR3 length equals 16 residues. CDR3 loop: CASSSLGTQSRNTIYF. DNA for the CDR3: TGTGCCAGCAGCTCACTTGGGACACAGTCCCGAAACACCATATATTTT.

The J gene is TRBJ1-6, the V gene TRBV29-1; TRBD1 matches 7 bases. CDR1 SQVTM and CDR2 ANQGSEA come from the germline V gene. The CDR3 spans 14 residues. Trimming removed 6 bases from V and 10 bases from J; junction bases left unmatched: 12. In nucleotides, the CDR3 is TGCAGCGTCAAGACAGGGCTGCTGGACTCACCCCTCCACTTT. Protein: CSVKTGLLDSPLHF.

This clone occurred once. The gene calls are TRBV4-1 and TRBJ2-7; tentatively, D is TRBD2 (6 bases). This CDR3 comprises 15 residues. Germline V CDR1 and CDR2: MGHRA, YSYEKL. Trimming removed 4 bases at V and 2 bases at J, with 15 bases between. Here the CDR3 reads CASSPFGGGTYEQYF. CDR3 DNA sequence: TGCGCCAGCAGCCCCTTCGGGGGTGGTACCTACGAGCAGTACTTC.

CDR3 region: CASSFGTASSTDTQYF. DNA of the CDR3: TGTGCCAGCAGCTTTGGGACAGCCTCTAGCACAGATACGCAGTATTTT. J is TRBJ2-3 and V is TRBV27; the match to TRBD1 covers 7 bases. The CDR3 is made up of 16 amino acids. V was pared by 6 bases and J by 0 bases, with 9 bases of the junction left unmatched. Germline CDR1 and CDR2: MNHEY and SMNVEV (reference sequence).